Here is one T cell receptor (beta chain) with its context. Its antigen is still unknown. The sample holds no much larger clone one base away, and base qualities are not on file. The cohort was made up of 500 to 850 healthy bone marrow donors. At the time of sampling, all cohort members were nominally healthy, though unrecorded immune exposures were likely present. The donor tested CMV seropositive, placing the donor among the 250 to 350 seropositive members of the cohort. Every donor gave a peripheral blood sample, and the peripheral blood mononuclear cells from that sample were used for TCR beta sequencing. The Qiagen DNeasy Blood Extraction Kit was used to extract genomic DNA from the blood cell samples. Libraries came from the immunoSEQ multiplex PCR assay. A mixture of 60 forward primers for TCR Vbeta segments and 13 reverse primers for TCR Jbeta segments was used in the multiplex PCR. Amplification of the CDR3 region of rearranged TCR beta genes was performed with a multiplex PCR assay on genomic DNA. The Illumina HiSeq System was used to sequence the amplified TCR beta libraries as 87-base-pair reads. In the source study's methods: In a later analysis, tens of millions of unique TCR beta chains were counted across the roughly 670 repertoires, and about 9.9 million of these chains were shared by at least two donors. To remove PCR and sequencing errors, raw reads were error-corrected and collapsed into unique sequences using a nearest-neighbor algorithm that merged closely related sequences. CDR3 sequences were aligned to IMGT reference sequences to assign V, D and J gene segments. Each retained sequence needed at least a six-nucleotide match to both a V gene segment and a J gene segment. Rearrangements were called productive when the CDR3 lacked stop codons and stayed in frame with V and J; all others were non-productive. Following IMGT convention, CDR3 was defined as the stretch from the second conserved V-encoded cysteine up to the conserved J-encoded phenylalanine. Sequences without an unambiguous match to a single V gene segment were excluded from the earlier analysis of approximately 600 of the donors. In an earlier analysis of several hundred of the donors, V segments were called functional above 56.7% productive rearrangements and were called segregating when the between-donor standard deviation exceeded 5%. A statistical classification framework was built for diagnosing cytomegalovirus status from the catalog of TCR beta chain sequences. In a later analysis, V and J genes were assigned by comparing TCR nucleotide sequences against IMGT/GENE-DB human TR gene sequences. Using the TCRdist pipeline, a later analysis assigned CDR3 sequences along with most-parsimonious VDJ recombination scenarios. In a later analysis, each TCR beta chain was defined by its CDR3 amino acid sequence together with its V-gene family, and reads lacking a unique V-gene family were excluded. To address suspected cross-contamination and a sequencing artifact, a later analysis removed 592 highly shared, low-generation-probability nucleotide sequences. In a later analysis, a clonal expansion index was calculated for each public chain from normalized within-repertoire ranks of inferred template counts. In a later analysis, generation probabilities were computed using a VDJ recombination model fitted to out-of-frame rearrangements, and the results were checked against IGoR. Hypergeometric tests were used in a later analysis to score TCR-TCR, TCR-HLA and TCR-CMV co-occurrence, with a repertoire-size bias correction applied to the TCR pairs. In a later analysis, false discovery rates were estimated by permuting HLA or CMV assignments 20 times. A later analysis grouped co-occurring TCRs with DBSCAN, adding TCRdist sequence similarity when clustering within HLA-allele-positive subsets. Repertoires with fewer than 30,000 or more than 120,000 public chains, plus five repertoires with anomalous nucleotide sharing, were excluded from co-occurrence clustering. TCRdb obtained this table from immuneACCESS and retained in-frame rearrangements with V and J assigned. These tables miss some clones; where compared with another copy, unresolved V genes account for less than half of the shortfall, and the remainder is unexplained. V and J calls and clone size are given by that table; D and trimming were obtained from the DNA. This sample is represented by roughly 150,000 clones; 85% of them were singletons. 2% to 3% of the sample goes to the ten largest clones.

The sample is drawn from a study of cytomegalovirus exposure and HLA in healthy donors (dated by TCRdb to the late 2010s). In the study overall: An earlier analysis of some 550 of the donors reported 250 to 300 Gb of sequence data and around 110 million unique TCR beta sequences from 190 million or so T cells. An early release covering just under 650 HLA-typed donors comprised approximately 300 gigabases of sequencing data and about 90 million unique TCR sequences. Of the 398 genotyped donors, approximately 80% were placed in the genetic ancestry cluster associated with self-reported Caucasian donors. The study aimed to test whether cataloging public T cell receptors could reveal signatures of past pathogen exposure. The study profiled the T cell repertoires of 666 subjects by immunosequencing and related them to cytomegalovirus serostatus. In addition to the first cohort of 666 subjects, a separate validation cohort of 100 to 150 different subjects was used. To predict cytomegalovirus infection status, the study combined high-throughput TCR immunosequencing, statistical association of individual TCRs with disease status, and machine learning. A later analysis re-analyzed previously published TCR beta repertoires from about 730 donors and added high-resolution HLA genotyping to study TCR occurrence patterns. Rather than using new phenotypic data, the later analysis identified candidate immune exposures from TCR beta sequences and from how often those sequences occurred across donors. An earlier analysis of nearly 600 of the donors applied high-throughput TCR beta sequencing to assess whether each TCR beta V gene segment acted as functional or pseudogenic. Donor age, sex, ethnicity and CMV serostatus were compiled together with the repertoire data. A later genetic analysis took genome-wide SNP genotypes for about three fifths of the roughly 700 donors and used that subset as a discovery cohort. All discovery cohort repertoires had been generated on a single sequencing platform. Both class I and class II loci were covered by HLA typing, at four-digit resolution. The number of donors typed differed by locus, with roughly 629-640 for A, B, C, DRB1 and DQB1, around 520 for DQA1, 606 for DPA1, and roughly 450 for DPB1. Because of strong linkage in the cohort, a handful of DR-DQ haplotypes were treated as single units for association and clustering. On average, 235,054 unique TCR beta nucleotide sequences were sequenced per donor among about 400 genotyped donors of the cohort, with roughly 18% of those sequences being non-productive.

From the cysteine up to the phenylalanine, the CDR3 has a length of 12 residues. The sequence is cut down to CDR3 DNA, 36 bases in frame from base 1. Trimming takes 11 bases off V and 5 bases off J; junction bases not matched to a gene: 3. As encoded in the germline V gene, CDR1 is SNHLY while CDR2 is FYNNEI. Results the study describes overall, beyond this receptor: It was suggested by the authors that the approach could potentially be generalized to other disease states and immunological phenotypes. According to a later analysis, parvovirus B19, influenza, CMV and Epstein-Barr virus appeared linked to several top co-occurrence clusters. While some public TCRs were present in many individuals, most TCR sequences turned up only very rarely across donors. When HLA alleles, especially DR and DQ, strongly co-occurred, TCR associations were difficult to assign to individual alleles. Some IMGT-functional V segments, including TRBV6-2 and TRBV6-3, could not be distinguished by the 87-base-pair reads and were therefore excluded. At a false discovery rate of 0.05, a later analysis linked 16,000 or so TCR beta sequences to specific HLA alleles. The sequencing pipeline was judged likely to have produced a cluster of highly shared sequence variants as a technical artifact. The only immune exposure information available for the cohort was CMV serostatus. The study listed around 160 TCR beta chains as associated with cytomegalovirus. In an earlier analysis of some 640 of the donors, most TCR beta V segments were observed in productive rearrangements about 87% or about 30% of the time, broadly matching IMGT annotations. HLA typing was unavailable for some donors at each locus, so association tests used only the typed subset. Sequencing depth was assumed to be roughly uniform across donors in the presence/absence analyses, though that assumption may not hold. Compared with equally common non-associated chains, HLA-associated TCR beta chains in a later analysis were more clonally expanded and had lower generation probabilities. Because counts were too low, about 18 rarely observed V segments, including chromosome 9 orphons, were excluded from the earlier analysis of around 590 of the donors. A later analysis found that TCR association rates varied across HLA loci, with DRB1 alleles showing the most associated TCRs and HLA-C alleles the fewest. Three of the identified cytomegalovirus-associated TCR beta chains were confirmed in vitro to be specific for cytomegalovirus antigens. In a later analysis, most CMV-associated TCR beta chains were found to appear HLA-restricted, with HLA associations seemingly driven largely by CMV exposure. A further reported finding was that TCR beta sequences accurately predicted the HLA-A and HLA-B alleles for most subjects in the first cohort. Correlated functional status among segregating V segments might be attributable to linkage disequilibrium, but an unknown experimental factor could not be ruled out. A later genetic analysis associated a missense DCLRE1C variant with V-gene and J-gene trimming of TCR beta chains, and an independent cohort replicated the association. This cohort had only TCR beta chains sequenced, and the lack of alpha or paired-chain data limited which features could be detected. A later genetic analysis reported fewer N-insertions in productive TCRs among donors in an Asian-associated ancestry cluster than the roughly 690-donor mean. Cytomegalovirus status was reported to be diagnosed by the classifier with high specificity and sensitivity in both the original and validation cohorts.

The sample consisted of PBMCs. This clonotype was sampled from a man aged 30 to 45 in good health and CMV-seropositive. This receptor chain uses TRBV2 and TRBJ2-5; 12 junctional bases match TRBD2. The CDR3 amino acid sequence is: CAGLAGGETQYF. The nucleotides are TGTGCCGGTCTAGCGGGGGGGGAGACCCAGTACTTC.